These T cell receptor beta chains were read from a single sample in a study of cytomegalovirus exposure and HLA in healthy donors. Assay used: immunoSEQ multiplex PCR; TCRdb lists only in-frame clones, some missing. The sample yields around 120,000 clones, 60% to 85% seen once. Sequenced: PBMCs. These receptors all stem from a young woman in good health and CMV-seronegative. Each CDR3 is given with its conserved first and last residue. The D gene is left open where the match is weak. Not every row has a clone size; where given, it reads once, few, many or a size class.

DNA | CDR3 | size | V | D | J
TGTGCCAGCAGTGGCGCGGGGGGCCCCACAGATACGCAGTATTTT | CASSGAGGPTDTQYF | . | TRBV6-1 | TRBD2 | TRBJ2-3
TGTGCCAGCAGGGAGGGTCTTAGCAATCAGCCCCAGCATTTT | CASREGLSNQPQHF | . | TRBV2 | . | TRBJ1-5
TGCAGCGTTGAAGTCAGAGGGCTAGTGGCGGAGACCCAGTACTTC | CSVEVRGLVAETQYF | . | TRBV29-1 | . | TRBJ2-5
TGTGCCAGCAGTTTACCAGCGGGGGGGAAAAACATTCAGTACTTC | CASSLPAGGKNIQYF | once | TRBV6-6 | TRBD2 | TRBJ2-4
TGTGCCAGCAGCAGGAGGACGGGTAAACTGTTTTTT | CASSRRTGKLFF | few | TRBV5-6 | . | TRBJ1-4
TGTGCCACCGACAGGGGTAGCAATCAGCCCCAGCATTTT | CATDRGSNQPQHF | . | TRBV28 | TRBD1 | TRBJ1-5
TGCGCCAGCAGCTTGGATCCTGCGCGGGACAGAGGAAATGAAAAACTGTTTTTT | CASSLDPARDRGNEKLFF | . | TRBV5-1 | TRBD1 | TRBJ1-4
TGTGCCAGCAGCGGACAGGGCCGGCAGAATCAGCCCCAGCATTTT | CASSGQGRQNQPQHF | once | TRBV27 | TRBD1 | TRBJ1-5
TGTGCCAGCAGCCGACTGGCGGGGGAGTACAATGAGCAGTTCTTC | CASSRLAGEYNEQFF | . | TRBV6-4 | TRBD2 | TRBJ2-1
TGTGCTAGTGGTTTGGTACCGAAAGGGGGCGCGGGGTCGCCCCGTTTGGGGGATGAAAAACTGTTTTTT | CASGLVPKGGAGSPRLGDEKLFF | . | TRBV12-5 | TRBD1 | TRBJ1-4
TGTGCCAGCAGTTTAAGAAGGCTAGCGGATTCCTACGAGCAGTACTTC | CASSLRRLADSYEQYF | . | TRBV6-5 | TRBD2 | TRBJ2-7
TGTGCCAGCAGCAAAGAGGAGGGGGCGGACACTGAAGCTTTCTTT | CASSKEEGADTEAFF | . | TRBV21-1 | . | TRBJ1-1
TGCGCCAGCAGCCAAGGGGACAGGTCCGGGAATGAGCAGTTCTTC | CASSQGDRSGNEQFF | . | TRBV5-1 | TRBD1 | TRBJ2-1
TGTGCCAGCAGTTACTCTCCAAGCAATCAGCCCCAGCATTTT | CASSYSPSNQPQHF | . | TRBV6-5 | . | TRBJ1-5
TGCAGCGCCCGGGACACAGGGGCTGGTTCACCCCTCCACTTT | CSARDTGAGSPLHF | . | TRBV29-1 | TRBD1 | TRBJ1-6
TGTGCCAGCAGTTACGCTTCGGGGGTTTCGAACACTGAAGCTTTCTTT | CASSYASGVSNTEAFF | few | TRBV6-5 | . | TRBJ1-1
TGTGCCAGCAGTGACGAGGGAACGGGAAACACCATATATTTT | CASSDEGTGNTIYF | . | TRBV2 | . | TRBJ1-3
TGTGCCAGCAGCAGAGGGGGGGTGACTGAAGCTTTCTTT | CASSRGGVTEAFF | few | TRBV7-9 | . | TRBJ1-1
TGTGCCAGCAGCTTAGCTAGCGGGGTTGCAGATACGCAGTATTTT | CASSLASGVADTQYF | . | TRBV7-9 | TRBD2 | TRBJ2-3
TGTGCCAGCAGCTCCGGACAGGGCACTCAGCCCCAGCATTTT | CASSSGQGTQPQHF | . | TRBV7-9 | TRBD1 | TRBJ1-5
TGCGCCAGCAGCTTGGACGGGGGGGGTAGAAACACCATATATTTT | CASSLDGGGRNTIYF | few | TRBV5-1 | . | TRBJ1-3
TGCGCCAGCAGCTTGGGAGAGGCATATGAAGCTTTCTTT | CASSLGEAYEAFF | few | TRBV5-1 | . | TRBJ1-1
TGTGCCTGGAGAATTACACAAAACTATGGCTACACCTTC | CAWRITQNYGYTF | . | TRBV30 | . | TRBJ1-2
TGTGCCACCTTGAGGAGCATGAACACTGAAGCTTTCTTT | CATLRSMNTEAFF | . | TRBV10-3 | . | TRBJ1-1